This T cell receptor (beta chain) was captured by sequencing in a study of vaccination effects on CD4 cells after COVID-19 (dated by TCRdb to 2022 to 2024). Study-wide context: Three convalescent patients were sampled early (day +14) and late (day +241, +227, +161 respectively) after vaccination. Across the study, the median time from the second dose to post-vaccine sampling was 72 days (range 14 to 241). The study compared SARS-CoV-2 spike-specific CD4+ TCR repertoires before and after mRNA vaccination in COVID-19 convalescent patients and infection-naive vaccine recipients. The full study included some 10 COVID-19 convalescent patients and a handful of SARS-CoV-2-naive healthy vaccine recipients. In the study, cultures from other donors were sequenced using the Oncomine TCR Beta short-read assay on an Illumina iSeq 100.

Details on this clone: The antigen it binds to is not known. No base qualities exist here, and no much larger clone lies one base off it.

Here is what the overall study found, with its caveats: Clones induced by infection and clones induced by vaccination both contracted markedly at late timepoints after vaccination, which fits with T cell responses waning over time. For convalescent patients, new clones induced by the vaccine made up most of the post-vaccine spike-reactive repertoire, and these new clones were largely distinct from the clones induced by infection. Only a small number of convalescent patients were included, and no early post-infection timepoints were available, which limited the study.

Receptors were amplified or captured by the immunoSEQ multiplex PCR assay. DNA from the CD4+ T cells that had been cultured and isolated underwent TCR beta CDR3 sequencing. On the authors' methods: The analysis removed non-productive TCR sequences, trimmed reads to the CDR3 region, and retained only CDR3s that were 7 or more amino acids long. Antigen-specific clonotypes were identified using the MANAFEST web app by comparison of expansion in peptide wells against reference cultures. To be called positive, a clone needed expansion at FDR<0.05 compared with the reference and with all other wells, an odds ratio greater than 5, and a frequency greater than 0.1% in two replicate wells. A clonotype was called cross-reactive if it was significantly expanded both in SARS-CoV-2 spike wells and in at least one common cold coronavirus spike condition. Levenshtein distance calculated with the stringdist R package was used to assess CDR3 similarity, and unrooted trees were constructed with ape in R 3.6.1. TCRdb's version of the immuneACCESS table is confined to in-frame rearrangements and falls short of the full clone set. An unresolved V gene accounts for under half of the shortfall where checked; the remainder is of unknown origin. The V and J calls and clone size are taken from that table; D and trimming were inferred from the DNA. Counted in this sample were around 15,000 clones; approximately 82% of them appeared once. The ten largest clones represent approximately 20% of the sample.

Inclusive of the bounding cysteine and phenylalanine, the CDR3 is 14 residues long. The CDR3 DNA has 42 bases and is translated from base 1. CDR1 and CDR2, per the germline V gene, are SGDLS and YYNGEE. V is shortened by 3 bases, J by 2 bases, and the region joining them spans 9 bases. The ViraFEST assay stimulated PBMC with viral peptide pools and then used TCR sequencing to identify antigen-specific CD4+ T cell clonotypes by expansion. After around 11 days of culture, CD4+ T cells were isolated with the EasySep CD4+ T cell isolation kit. Convalescent patients had PCR-confirmed SARS-CoV-2 infection between March and December 2020, before Alpha, Beta and Delta variants emerged in the United States. Participants received two doses of either the BNT162b2 or the mRNA-1273 mRNA SARS-CoV-2 vaccine. A few million PBMC per well were cultured in IMDM with about 5.1% human AB serum, around 9.1 IU/ml IL-2 and gentamicin, plus 10 ug/ml peptides. Half of the culture medium was replaced with fresh IL-2-containing medium on days 3 and 7. Each peptide stimulation condition was cultured in triplicate wells unless otherwise noted. Using Ficoll-Paque Plus gradient centrifugation, PBMC were separated from whole blood and then either used fresh or cryopreserved at -140C. The overlapping peptide pools covered the spike proteins of SARS-CoV-2 as well as those of the common cold coronaviruses HCoV-NL63, HCoV-OC43 and HCoV-229E. The QIAamp micro DNA kit was used to extract genomic DNA from the cultured CD4+ T cells.

The TCR sequence derives from a human donor who had a prior SARS-CoV-2 infection. The chain employs TRBV9 and TRBJ1-3, and the D gene may be TRBD1, 6 bases matching. Here the sequenced sample was CD4+ T cells from PBMCs cultured with SARS-CoV-2 spike peptides, taken after COVID-19 vaccination. Taken with the paper, the label for cell subset or site translates to: SARS-CoV-2 spike overlapping peptide pool stimulation. The CDR3 amino acid sequence is: CASSATGAGNTIYF. In nucleotide form, the sequence is TGTGCCAGCAGCGCGACAGGAGCTGGAAACACCATATATTTT. Where the CDR3 stops, the reference TRBV9 and TRBJ1-3 genes take over; the full variable domain is DSGVTQTPKHLITATGQRVTLRCSPRSGDLSVYWYQQSLDQGLQFLIQYYNGEERAKGNILERFSAQQFPDLHSELNLSSLELGDSALYFCASSATGAGNTIYFGEGSWLTVV.